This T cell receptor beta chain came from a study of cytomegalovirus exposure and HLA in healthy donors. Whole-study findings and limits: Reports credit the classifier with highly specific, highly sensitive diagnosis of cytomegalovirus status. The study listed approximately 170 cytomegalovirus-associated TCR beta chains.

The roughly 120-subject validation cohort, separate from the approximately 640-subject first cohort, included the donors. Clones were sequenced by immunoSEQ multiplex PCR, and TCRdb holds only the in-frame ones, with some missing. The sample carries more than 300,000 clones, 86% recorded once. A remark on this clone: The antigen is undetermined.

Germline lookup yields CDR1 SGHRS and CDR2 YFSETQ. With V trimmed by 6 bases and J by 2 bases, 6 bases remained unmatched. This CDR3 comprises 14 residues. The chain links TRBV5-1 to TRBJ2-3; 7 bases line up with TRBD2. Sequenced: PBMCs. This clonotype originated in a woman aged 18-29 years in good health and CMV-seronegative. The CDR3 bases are TGCGCCAGCAATCTAGCGGAGTTCACAGATACGCAGTATTTT. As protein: CASNLAEFTDTQYF.